A selection of T cell receptor beta chains follows, all from one sample in a study of T cell repertoires in cytomegalovirus infection. From the reads, TCRdb called clonotypes with MiXCR, one entry per CDR3 protein. The sample holds almost 500,000 distinct CDR3 sequences, about 11% seen once. Material for sequencing was PBMCs. These receptors all stem from a human donor in good health (CMV status not recorded). Some clones in this sample may be carry-over from other donors' samples. Each CDR3 is given without its conserved first and last residue. Clone size is shown for a subset of rows, as once, few, many or a class of expanded clone.

cdr3_length: 10
v_call: TRBV3-1
j_call: TRBJ2-7
clone_size: many
cdr3_aa: ASSLISREQY

cdr3_length: 14
v_call: TRBV27
j_call: TRBJ1-5
clone_size: NA
cdr3_aa: ASSFGQGYSNQPQH

cdr3_length: 12
v_call: TRBV9
j_call: TRBJ1-4
clone_size: NA
cdr3_aa: ASSVGGQGSLLF

cdr3_length: 12
v_call: TRBV29-1
j_call: TRBJ2-7
clone_size: NA
cdr3_aa: SVESGRAVGEQY

cdr3_length: 14
v_call: TRBV7-3
j_call: TRBJ2-2
clone_size: many
cdr3_aa: ASSESLAGDTGELF

cdr3_length: 13
v_call: TRBV11-2
j_call: TRBJ2-2
clone_size: many
cdr3_aa: ASSLVRDGTGELF

cdr3_length: 9
v_call: TRBV2
j_call: TRBJ2-1
clone_size: many
cdr3_aa: ASMGFDEQF

cdr3_length: 12
v_call: TRBV19
j_call: TRBJ1-2
clone_size: many
cdr3_aa: ASSSGAVRYGYT

cdr3_length: 10
v_call: TRBV7-9
j_call: TRBJ2-7
clone_size: many
cdr3_aa: ASRAGTYEQY

cdr3_length: 16
v_call: TRBV11-1
j_call: TRBJ2-2
clone_size: many
cdr3_aa: ASSLLRTSGRIGGELF

cdr3_length: 11
v_call: TRBV7-8
j_call: TRBJ2-5
clone_size: many
cdr3_aa: ASSPPKQETQY

cdr3_length: 11
v_call: TRBV6-2/TRBV6-3
j_call: TRBJ2-7
clone_size: many
cdr3_aa: ASNIAGENEQY

cdr3_length: 15
v_call: TRBV4-1
j_call: TRBJ2-1
clone_size: NA
cdr3_aa: ASSQDAAGPSYNEQF

cdr3_length: 11
v_call: TRBV6-2/TRBV6-3
j_call: TRBJ1-2
clone_size: NA
cdr3_aa: ASSKTGTYGYT

cdr3_length: 18
v_call: TRBV27
j_call: TRBJ1-4
clone_size: many
cdr3_aa: ASSLIPIRGVNQGNEKLF

cdr3_length: 10
v_call: TRBV7-9
j_call: TRBJ2-7
clone_size: many
cdr3_aa: AIGTSGYEQY

cdr3_length: 12
v_call: TRBV2
j_call: TRBJ1-4
clone_size: NA
cdr3_aa: ASSVEQGNEKLF

cdr3_length: 12
v_call: TRBV4-1
j_call: TRBJ2-5
clone_size: NA
cdr3_aa: ASSQEQGVQTQY